This paragraph reports one T cell receptor beta chain. Its antigen is not known. Sequence at one end of the junction differs from germline and may be a read error. The sample is drawn from a study of T cell repertoires in cytomegalovirus infection. Whole-study context: Indications of both CMV infection and matching HLA type were provided by public TCR beta signatures. Study-level points and caveats: There were HLA-C-restricted CMV-specific TCR beta clonotypes dominating the ex vivo response. Summed public TCR beta family frequency identified CMV carriers bearing the relevant HLA.

In germline, CDR1 is SGDLS, CDR2 YYNGEE. The CDR3 consists of 14 residues. TCRdb reanalysed the reads using MiXCR and keeps one entry per CDR3 protein. The table lists about 230,000 distinct CDR3 sequences, roughly 20% of them singletons. The specimen sequenced was CD8+ T cells from PBMCs. This sequence was found in a human donor in good health (CMV status not recorded). Some clones in this sample may be carry-over from other donors' samples. The chain carries TRBV9 and TRBJ2-5, with a weak D call TRBD2 (6 bases). The CDR3 loop is CASSEWGSGEIQYF. The CDR3 nucleotides are TGTGCCAGCAGCGAGTGGGGGTCGGGGGAGATCCAGTACTTC.